Presented here are 28 T cell receptor beta chains from one specimen sequenced in a study of patients and donors after allogeneic stem cell transplantation. MiXCR was run by TCRdb on the RT-PCR reads, yielding one entry per CDR3 protein. The sample shows over 350,000 distinct CDR3 sequences, roughly 16% of them seen only once. Sequencing was carried out using blood, either unsorted or a sorted T cell fraction (not recorded which). The receptor set was obtained from a human donor who was either an allogeneic HSCT recipient or a stem cell or donor lymphocyte infusion donor (not recorded which). It is not recorded whose cells these are; they may come from a transplant donor.

This clonotype was seen repeatedly, ten times or more. The chain links TRBV10-3 to TRBJ2-6, with TRBD1 matching over 8 bases. The CDR3 loop spans 18 amino acids. Germline V CDR1 and CDR2: ENHRY, SYGVKD. The junction had 10 bases not matched to a gene; V was cut back by 2 bases and J by 4 bases. CDR3 coding DNA: TGTGCCATCAGTGAGCGAACATTGGACAGGGCAGGGGCCAACGTCCTGACTTTC. Protein sequence: CAISERTLDRAGANVLTF.

In its sample, this clonotype was seen many times. The chain recombines TRBV6-1 with TRBJ2-3; 10 bases match TRBD2. V dropped 6 bases and J dropped 1; count of bases not matched to a gene: 4. Germline CDR1 MNHNS, CDR2 SASEGT. There are 15 residues in the CDR3. This CDR3 is CASSNSGGRTDTQYF. In DNA form, the CDR3 reads TGTGCCAGCAGCAATAGCGGGGGGCGCACAGATACGCAGTATTTT.

This clonotype was seen a handful of times. This chain links TRBV20-1 with TRBJ1-5; TRBD1 aligns across 7 bases. Looked up from germline, CDR1 is DFQATT and CDR2 is SNEGSKA (reference sequence). The CDR3 is made up of 15 amino acids. With 3 bases clipped from V and 2 bases from J, the junction kept 7 bases outside the gene matches. The CDR3 bases are TGCAGTGCTAGGGGCAGGGGGAACGGCAATCAGCCCCAGCATTTT. Amino acid sequence: CSARGRGNGNQPQHF.

This clonotype has just a few counts. The rearrangement links TRBV10-2 to TRBJ2-3; D is perhaps TRBD2 (5 bases). Between the trimmed V and J ends, which lost 11 bases and 1 base, there was a span of 10 bases. Germline lookup yields CDR1 WSHSY and CDR2 SAAADI. CDR3 length: 12 residues. The CDR3 coding sequence is TGCGCCGCCGAGGGCGGCACAGATACGCAGTATTTT. Its translation: CAAEGGTDTQYF.

This clonotype showed up just a few times. This chain connects TRBV18 to TRBJ2-1; unclear D gene. V lost 1 base and J 0 bases, leaving 7 bases between the germline ends. Germline loops: CDR1 KGHSH, CDR2 LQKENI. The CDR3 has 15 amino acids. The CDR3 sequence: CASSPQGSSYNEQFF. CDR3 nucleotides: TGTGCCAGCTCACCACAGGGTTCCTCCTACAATGAGCAGTTCTTC.

This chain uses TRBV10-3 with TRBJ1-1; TRBD1 is a possible D gene (5 bases). CDR1 is ENHRY and CDR2 is SYGVKD in the germline V gene. The CDR3 runs to 18 residues. V dropped 3 bases and J dropped 6 bases, with 26 bases sitting between them. CDR3 nucleotides: TGTGCCATCAGTGATAACTTTGGCATACTAGGGGTTGCCCCTGAAGCTTTCTTT. This codes for CAISDNFGILGVAPEAFF.

This clonotype was counted between two and nine times. The rearrangement links TRBV9 to TRBJ1-5; no reliable D call. Per the germline V gene, CDR1 is SGDLS and CDR2 is YYNGEE. The V end was cut by 0 bases, the J end by 7 bases, with 11 bases between. The CDR3 has 14 amino acids. This CDR3 reads CASSVGQVPQPQHF. In DNA form, the CDR3 reads TGTGCCAGCAGCGTAGGGCAGGTCCCACAGCCCCAGCATTTT.

The rearrangement links TRBV4-1 to TRBJ2-7; possibly TRBD2 for D (5 bases). Germline assignment: CDR1 MGHRA and CDR2 YSYEKL. V shed 2 bases and J shed 7 bases, with 12 bases lying between them. CDR3 size: 13 residues. CDR3 DNA: TGCGCCAGCAGCCAAACGGTCAGAGGGGAGCAGTACTTC. It yields the protein CASSQTVRGEQYF.

The chain combines TRBV12-5 with TRBJ1-5, with 9 bases identical to TRBD1. V shed 5 bases and J 2 bases; nucleotides not matched to a gene: 4. CDR1 and CDR2 from the germline V gene are LGHNT and FRNRAP. The CDR3 has 15 residues. The CDR3 bases are TGTGCTAGTGGTGGGGGACAGGGACGCAATCAGCCCCAGCATTTT. It is translated as CASGGGQGRNQPQHF.

This clonotype was picked up a small number of times. This chain joins TRBV4-3 and TRBJ1-2, with D possibly being TRBD1 (6 bases). The V gene lost 0 bases and the J gene lost 6 bases, with 8 bases spanning the gap. This CDR3 has 13 residues. The germline V gene encodes CDR1 LGHNA and CDR2 YSLEER. The CDR3 is CASSQDWGHGYTF. The DNA of the CDR3 is TGCGCCAGCAGCCAAGATTGGGGGCATGGCTACACCTTC.

This clonotype was found once. The chain recombines TRBV9 with TRBJ2-2; D uncertain. Trimming cost V 4 bases and J 2 bases, with 15 bases left between them. The CDR3 totals 16 residues. The germline V gene encodes CDR1 SGDLS and CDR2 YYNGEE. In DNA form, the CDR3 reads TGTGCCAGCAGCCGTCTAGACCGATTTAACACCGGGGAGCTGTTTTTT. Its protein is CASSRLDRFNTGELFF.

For this clonotype: It may be a read error: a sequence one base away is much more abundant. The genes are TRBV27 and TRBJ2-7; 10 bases map to TRBD1. The V segment lost 6 bases and the J segment 2 bases; nucleotides outside the gene matches: 7. The germline CDR1 and CDR2 sequences are MNHEY and SMNVEV (reference sequence). This CDR3 region has 15 residues. The CDR3 DNA sequence: TGTGCCAGCAGCCCATCGGGGACAGGGGCCTACGAGCAGTACTTC. It yields the protein CASSPSGTGAYEQYF.

This clonotype showed up just a few times. The chain carries TRBV29-1 and TRBJ2-5; possible D gene TRBD2, 5 bases. The germline CDR1 and CDR2 sequences are SQVTM and ANQGSEA. V lost 6 bases to trimming and J lost 5 bases, with 10 bases between them. The CDR3 has 11 amino acids. The CDR3 region has the DNA TGCAGCGTCGCCAGAGGGGAGACCCAGTACTTC. This codes for CSVARGETQYF. Full variable domain (remainder filled in from reference TRBV29-1 and TRBJ2-5): SAVISQKPSRDICQRGTSLTIQCQVDSQVTMMFWYRQQPGQSLTLIATANQGSEATYESGFVIDKFPISRPNLTFSTLTVSNMSPEDSSIYLCSVARGETQYFGPGTRLLVL.

The CDR3 coding sequence is TGTGCCAGCAGCATTGGGACGCTAAGCTCCTACGAGCAGTACTTC. Amino acids: CASSIGTLSSYEQYF. V is TRBV5-6 and J is TRBJ2-7, with D perhaps given as TRBD1 or TRBD2 (5 bases each). From germline, CDR1 is SGHDT and CDR2 YYEEEE. Trimming shortened V by 4 bases and J by 0 bases, and 14 bases separated the two germline ends. There are 15 residues in the CDR3.

This clonotype was recorded a few times. The chain couples TRBV7-9 to TRBJ2-3; D is unresolved. Germline values: CDR1 SEHNR, CDR2 FQNEAQ (reference sequence). CDR3 length equals 12 residues. Trimming took 5 bases from V and 6 from J, leaving 9 bases between them. The CDR3 reads CASSPNGDTQYF. CDR3 in DNA: TGTGCCAGCAGCCCGAACGGGGATACGCAGTATTTT.

There are a few counts of this clonotype. The V gene is TRBV10-3, the J gene TRBJ2-7, with 11 bases lining up with TRBD1. CDR1 is ENHRY and CDR2 is SYGVKD in the germline V gene. This CDR3 contains 13 residues. The V and J ends lost 6 bases and 6 bases, in that order; junction bases with no gene match: 4. CDR3 region: CAIRGQGGGEQYF. For the CDR3, the DNA is TGTGCCATCAGGGGACAGGGGGGAGGCGAGCAGTACTTC.

This chain links TRBV7-6 with TRBJ1-5; D gene ambiguous. V was shortened by 1 base and J by 7 bases, with 11 bases between the two germline ends. CDR1 and CDR2 (germline): SGHVS, FNYEAQ. The CDR3 covers 14 residues. For the CDR3, the DNA is TGTGCCAGCAGCTTAGGTGAATTAGGGCAGCCCCAGCATTTT. It is translated as CASSLGELGQPQHF.

This clonotype was seen a few times. V usage is TRBV7-7 and J usage is TRBJ2-1; maybe TRBD1 (6 bases). There are 15 residues in the CDR3. Deletions cut 4 bases from V and 8 bases from J, with 18 bases between. Germline CDR1 SSHAT, CDR2 FNYEAQ (reference sequence). The CDR3 DNA is TGTGCCAGCAGCTCCTCTAGGGGGAGAGACGATGAGCAGTTCTTC. Its translation is CASSSSRGRDDEQFF.

This clonotype was seen a handful of times. The V gene is TRBV12-3 or TRBV12-4, the J gene TRBJ1-5; D uncertain. Between the trimmed V and J ends, which lost 4 bases and 9 bases, there was a span of 13 bases. The CDR3 consists of 13 residues. The CDR3 nucleotides read TGTGCCAGCAGTTCGGACCAACGATTGCCCCAGCATTTT. Amino acid sequence: CASSSDQRLPQHF.

This clonotype was seen only a few times. This rearrangement joins TRBV11-2 to TRBJ2-7, with 9 bases that match TRBD1. The germline gives CDR1 SGHAT, CDR2 FQNNGV. V was clipped by 6 bases and J by 5 bases; unmatched bases: 8. There are 14 residues in the CDR3. CDR3 DNA sequence: TGTGCCAGCAGGCCGGGACAGGGAGTCCACGAGCAGTACTTC. This codes for CASRPGQGVHEQYF.

V is TRBV3-1 and J is TRBJ2-4; TRBD1 agrees at 7 bases. The trim removed 3 bases at V and 8 bases at J, leaving 4 bases unmatched. The V gene's germline CDR1 is LGHDT and CDR2 YNNKEL (reference sequence). The CDR3 runs 13 residues. CDR3 DNA sequence: TGTGCCAGCAGCCACCAAACAGGGGACATTCAGTACTTC. Protein sequence: CASSHQTGDIQYF.

The CDR3 is CSAGLGLAGGTQYF. CDR3 bases: TGCAGTGCGGGCCTGGGGCTAGCGGGCGGGACCCAGTACTTC. The V gene is TRBV20-1, the J gene TRBJ2-5; 8 bases are a match to TRBD2. The length of the CDR3 is 14 residues. Germline CDR1 DFQATT, CDR2 SNEGSKA (reference sequence). Trimming took 6 bases from V and 7 from J; bases not matched to a gene: 13.

The chain has TRBV15 and TRBJ1-1; D not certain. V was cut by 5 bases and J by 2 bases, with 15 bases left in between. The CDR3 totals 15 residues. Germline V gives CDR1 LNHNV, CDR2 YYDKDF (reference sequence). The CDR3 bases are TGTGCCACCAGCGCGATGGGGTCTGATAACACTGAAGCTTTCTTT. Encoded protein: CATSAMGSDNTEAFF. The whole variable domain, remainder taken from reference TRBV15 and TRBJ1-1, is DAMVIQNPRYQVTQFGKPVTLSCSQTLNHNVMYWYQQKSSQAPKLLFHYYDKDFNNEADTPDNFQSRRPNTSFCFLDIRSPGLGDTAMYLCATSAMGSDNTEAFFGQGTRLTVV.

The table lists this clonotype with a few counts. CDR3 residues: CASSLSGPNYEQYF. As DNA, the CDR3 is TGTGCCAGCAGTTTATCTGGACCCAACTACGAGCAGTACTTC. The rearrangement joins TRBV27 to TRBJ2-7, with D unresolved. The CDR3 runs to 14 residues. From germline, CDR1 is MNHEY and CDR2 SMNVEV (reference sequence). Trimming left V 0 bases short and J 3 bases short, with 9 bases between.

This clonotype showed up just a few times. The genes are TRBV24-1 and TRBJ2-3; D is uncertain. The CDR3 is made up of 13 amino acids. V lost 4 bases and J lost 10, with 14 bases in between. Germline V CDR1 and CDR2: KGHDR, SFDVKD. This CDR3 reads CATSDPSRDAQYF. In DNA form, the CDR3 reads TGTGCCACCAGTGACCCGTCAAGGGATGCGCAGTATTTT.

This clonotype was found a few times. The chain combines TRBV2 with TRBJ2-7; TRBD2 matches 10 bases. Germline V lookup: CDR1 SNHLY, CDR2 FYNNEI. V lost 7 bases, J lost 4 bases, and 10 bases stayed unmatched. The CDR3 runs 15 residues. CDR3 loop: CASNFSPSGGYEQYF. The CDR3, as DNA: TGTGCCAGCAATTTTTCGCCTAGCGGGGGATACGAGCAGTACTTC.

In DNA, the CDR3 is TGTGCCAGCAGGGGGTTGGGACGACTAAACACCGGGGAGCTGTTTTTT. This translates into CASRGLGRLNTGELFF. This rearrangement joins TRBV11-3 to TRBJ2-2; possibly TRBD1 or TRBD2 for D (5 bases each). The V gene lost 6 bases and the J gene lost 2 bases, with 16 bases spanning the gap. CDR3 length: 16 amino acids. Germline assignment: CDR1 SGHNT and CDR2 YENEEA.

This chain connects TRBV7-9 to TRBJ2-6; D remains ambiguous. This CDR3 has 14 amino acids. The V gene lost 7 bases and the J gene lost 4 bases, with 11 bases spanning the gap. Germline CDR1 reads SEHNR; CDR2 reads FQNEAQ (reference sequence). The CDR3 DNA is TGTGCCAGCACCCTGATCGGGGGGGCCAACGTCCTGACTTTC. Translated: CASTLIGGANVLTF. The whole variable domain, filled in from reference TRBV7-9 and TRBJ2-6, reads DTGVSQNPRHKITKRGQNVTFRCDPISEHNRLYWYRQTLGQGPEFLTYFQNEAQLEKSRLLSDRFSAERPKGSFSTLEIQRTEQGDSAMYLCASTLIGGANVLTFGAGSRLTVL.